The 18 T cell receptor beta chains below all came from one sample that was sequenced in a study of blood T cell repertoires in COVID-19. Using immunoSEQ multiplex PCR, the repertoire was profiled, and TCRdb retains in-frame clones only, with some absent. This sample yields about 92,000 clones, of which 85% are seen a single time; about two fifths belongs to the top ten. Sequenced material: peripheral blood. The receptors come from a man older than 75 with acute or convalescent COVID-19.

This clone came up once. The chain employs TRBV6-6 and TRBJ1-2; D is unresolved. Deletions cut 5 bases from V and 7 bases from J, with 8 bases between. CDR1 is MNHNY, CDR2 SVGAGI, per germline (reference sequence). CDR3 size: 11 residues. The CDR3 sequence is CASSLSIGYTF. The CDR3 region has the DNA TGTGCCAGCAGTCTATCCATTGGCTACACCTTC.

DNA of the CDR3: TGCAGTGCTAGTCGGACTAGCGGGCGAGAGAATGAGCAGTTCTTC. Translating it yields CSASRTSGRENEQFF. The chain couples TRBV20-1 to TRBJ2-1; 11 nucleotides agree with TRBD2. Looked up from germline, CDR1 is DFQATT and CDR2 is SNEGSKA (reference sequence). The CDR3 is 15 residues long. The trim removed 3 bases at V and 7 bases at J, leaving 8 bases unmatched.

The chain carries TRBV9 and TRBJ2-7; D is unresolved. This CDR3 contains 14 residues. The V and J ends lost 3 bases and 4 bases respectively, with 14 bases between them. CDR1 SGDLS and CDR2 YYNGEE come from the germline V gene. The CDR3 region is CASSEDTTHYEQYF. The CDR3 DNA sequence: TGTGCCAGCAGCGAAGACACAACTCATTACGAGCAGTACTTC.

This chain joins TRBV6-6 and TRBJ2-1, with 8 bases identical to TRBD2. The V gene's germline CDR1 is MNHNY and CDR2 SVGAGI (reference sequence). This CDR3 has 16 residues. V lost 0 bases and J lost 9; bases outside the gene matches: 10. This chain's CDR3 is CASSYSLTSGRSEQFF. The CDR3 nucleotides read TGTGCCAGCAGTTACTCATTGACCAGCGGGAGATCTGAGCAGTTCTTC.

The genes are TRBV28 and TRBJ1-2, with a weak D call TRBD1 (6 bases). The CDR3 extends over 12 amino acids. The germline CDR1 and CDR2 sequences are MDHEN and SYDVKM. Trimming left V 8 bases short and J 5 bases short, with 12 bases between. The DNA of the CDR3 is TGTGCCAGCTTGGACAGTTCTTATGGCTACACCTTC. This encodes CASLDSSYGYTF.

This clone was seen just once. The V gene is TRBV11-2, the J gene TRBJ2-7; D call uncertain. The CDR3 spans 13 residues. Germline V CDR1 and CDR2: SGHAT, FQNNGV. Between the trimmed V and J ends, which lost 0 bases and 6 bases, there was a span of 9 bases. The CDR3 loop reads CASSLDRVPEQYF. The CDR3 nucleotides read TGTGCCAGCAGCTTAGACCGGGTCCCCGAGCAGTACTTC. Supplemented by reference TRBV11-2 and TRBJ2-7, the full variable domain reads EAGVAQSPRYKIIEKRQSVAFWCNPISGHATLYWYQQILGQGPKLLIQFQNNGVVDDSQLPKDRFSAERLKGVDSTLKIQPAKLEDSAVYLCASSLDRVPEQYFGPGTRLTVT.

This clone was picked up one time. This sequence joins TRBV9 and TRBJ1-3, with D unclear. V was cut by 0 bases and J by 0 bases, with 10 bases left in between. Germline V lookup: CDR1 SGDLS, CDR2 YYNGEE. The length of the CDR3 is 16 residues. The CDR3 here is CASSVANRISGNTIYF. Written as DNA, the CDR3 is TGTGCCAGCAGCGTAGCTAACAGAATCTCTGGAAACACCATATATTTT.

The chain recombines TRBV27 with TRBJ1-5, with D maybe TRBD1 (5 bases). Germline CDR1 MNHEY, CDR2 SMNVEV (reference sequence). The V end was cut by 5 bases, the J end by 4 bases, with 15 bases between. This CDR3 comprises 15 residues. The CDR3 DNA reads as TGTGCCAGCAGTGGCGTTATGGGGGGAAATCAGCCCCAGCATTTT. Translated: CASSGVMGGNQPQHF.

This chain links TRBV29-1 with TRBJ1-6; D not resolved. V was shortened by 7 bases and J by 7 bases, with 14 bases between the two germline ends. Germline V gives CDR1 SQVTM, CDR2 ANQGSEA. This CDR3 has 13 residues. CDR3 nucleotide sequence: TGCAGCGCGTTGACACGAAAAAATTCACCCCTCCACTTT. Translating it yields CSALTRKNSPLHF.

DNA for the CDR3: TGTGCCAGCAGTACGGACAGGAGTAGCAATCAGCCCCAGCATTTT. Amino acid sequence: CASSTDRSSNQPQHF. The chain employs TRBV6-5 and TRBJ1-5; TRBD1 aligns across 7 bases. The trim removed 5 bases at V and 0 bases at J, leaving 4 bases unmatched. The CDR3 extends over 15 amino acids. Per the germline V gene, CDR1 is MNHEY and CDR2 is SVGAGI.

The V gene is TRBV3-1 (or the pseudogene TRBV3-2), the J gene TRBJ1-3, with TRBD1 identical over 9 bases. The junction had 7 bases not matched to a gene; V was cut back by 10 bases and J by 3 bases. Germline V gene lookup returns CDR1 LGHDT and CDR2 YNNKEL (reference sequence). This CDR3 region has 14 residues. CDR3 sequence (DNA): TGTGCCACGGGACAGGGTCTCGGTGGAAACACCATATATTTT. Its translation is CATGQGLGGNTIYF.

The rearrangement links TRBV29-1 to TRBJ1-1, with D tentatively TRBD1 (6 bases). The CDR3 totals 13 residues. The germline gives CDR1 SQVTM, CDR2 ANQGSEA. V lost 0 bases and J lost 2, with 7 bases in between. This CDR3 is CSVEDRGNTEAFF. For the CDR3, the DNA is TGCAGCGTTGAAGACAGGGGTAACACTGAAGCTTTCTTT.

This chain uses TRBV5-1 with TRBJ1-2, with TRBD1 matching over 7 bases. Per germline, CDR1 SGHRS and CDR2 YFSETQ. This CDR3 region has 14 residues. The trim removed 4 bases at V and 2 bases at J, leaving 5 bases unmatched. The CDR3 is CASSHLQGNYGYTF. Here the CDR3 DNA reads TGCGCCAGCAGCCATTTACAGGGGAACTATGGCTACACCTTC.

The rearrangement uses TRBV3-1 (or the pseudogene TRBV3-2) and TRBJ2-5; 12 nucleotides agree with TRBD2. The trim removed 2 bases at V and 5 bases at J, leaving 3 bases unmatched. The CDR3 loop spans 15 amino acids. Germline V lookup: CDR1 LGHDT, CDR2 YNNKEL (reference sequence). In DNA, the CDR3 is TGTGCCAGCAGCCAACTAGCGGGAGGGGTGGAGACCCAGTACTTC. Residues: CASSQLAGGVETQYF.

J is TRBJ2-1 and V is TRBV18; D may be TRBD1 (6 bases). Per germline, CDR1 KGHSH and CDR2 LQKENI. V gave up 6 bases and J gave up 15 bases, with 18 bases separating them. The CDR3 is 12 amino acids. This CDR3 is CASSDTDRKPFF. The CDR3 nucleotides are TGTGCCAGCTCGGACACGGACAGAAAACCGTTCTTC. The whole variable domain, filled in from reference TRBV18 and TRBJ2-1, reads NAGVMQNPRHLVRRRGQEARLRCSPMKGHSHVYWYRQLPEEGLKFMVYLQKENIIDESGMPKERFSAEFPKEGPSILRIQQVVRGDSAAYFCASSDTDRKPFFGPGTRLTVL.

The V call is TRBV5-1, the J call TRBJ1-2; TRBD1 agrees at 7 bases. CDR3 size: 14 residues. Germline CDR1 and CDR2: SGHRS and YFSETQ. With V trimmed by 0 bases and J by 4 bases, 3 bases remained unmatched. CDR3 DNA: TGCGCCAGCAGCTTGGACCAGGGGGGCTATGGCTACACCTTC. Translating gives CASSLDQGGYGYTF.

The genes are TRBV7-9 and TRBJ1-5, with TRBD1 identical over 7 bases. The CDR3 consists of 16 residues. The germline V gene has CDR1 SEHNR and CDR2 FQNEAQ (reference sequence). V was clipped by 1 base and J by 7 bases; unmatched bases: 10. The CDR3 reads CASSLVQGGRGQPQHF. The CDR3 DNA reads as TGTGCCAGCAGCTTAGTTCAAGGGGGCCGGGGGCAGCCCCAGCATTTT.

As regards this clone: The same CDR3 can be traced to other DNA sequences in this sample. The V and J genes are TRBV19 and TRBJ2-3; 11 bases are a match to TRBD2. CDR3 length: 16 residues. V was pared by 9 bases and J by 3 bases, with 11 bases of the junction left unmatched. Germline V gene lookup returns CDR1 LNHDA and CDR2 SQIVND (reference sequence). The chain's CDR3 is CASSARLAGGTDTQYF. The DNA for the CDR3 is TGTGCCAGCTCGGCCCGGCTAGCGGGAGGAACAGATACGCAGTATTTT.